A selection of T cell receptor beta chains follows, all from one sample in a study of cytomegalovirus exposure and HLA in healthy donors. Only in-frame clones appear in the TCRdb table, and some are missing; sequencing was by immunoSEQ multiplex PCR. The sample has 130,000 to 150,000 clones, roughly 80% seen once. Sequenced material: PBMCs. These receptors came from a woman aged 50 to 60 in good health and CMV-seronegative. Both conserved end residues are part of each CDR3. A D gene is named only where the DNA matches it firmly. A row's size may be missing; if present it is once, few, many or a size class.

V	J	D	size	DNA	CDR3
TRBV6-5	TRBJ2-1	NA	NA	TGTGCCAGCAGGCCCCCAGGGGCCTCCTACAATGAGCAGTTCTTC	CASRPPGASYNEQFF
TRBV11-2	TRBJ1-3	NA	NA	TGTGCCAGCAGCTTATCCAGGGTCACTGGAAACACCATATATTTT	CASSLSRVTGNTIYF
TRBV29-1	TRBJ1-4	NA	few	TGCAGCGCCCCCGAGAAGGGGAATGAAAAACTGTTTTTT	CSAPEKGNEKLFF
TRBV10-3	TRBJ1-5	NA	NA	TGTGCCATCAGTGAGTCTTTGGGTTGGAGTCAGCCCCAGCATTTT	CAISESLGWSQPQHF
TRBV11-3	TRBJ2-2	TRBD1	NA	TGTGCCAGCAGCTTAGAAGGGACAGGGCACACCGGGGAGCTGTTTTTT	CASSLEGTGHTGELFF
TRBV7-9	TRBJ2-6	TRBD1	NA	TGTGCCGGAAAGACAGGGGGCCGATCTGGGGCCAACGTCCTGACTTTC	CAGKTGGRSGANVLTF
TRBV4-2	TRBJ1-4	NA	NA	TGTGCCAGCAGCCAAGGTATACGACAGCAGGAAAAACTGTTTTTT	CASSQGIRQQEKLFF
TRBV4-2	TRBJ2-2	TRBD1	NA	TGTGCCAGCAGCCGAGGACAGGGGGACACCGGGGAGCTGTTTTTT	CASSRGQGDTGELFF
TRBV9	TRBJ2-3	NA	NA	TGTGCCAGCAGCGTAGCTGCGGGGGCCGTCACAGATACGCAGTATTTT	CASSVAAGAVTDTQYF
TRBV25-1	TRBJ2-3	TRBD2	NA	TGTGCCAGCAGTGACAGCGGGGGGGGCACAGATACGCAGTATTTT	CASSDSGGGTDTQYF
TRBV15	TRBJ1-6	TRBD1	NA	TGTGCCACCAGCAGAGCCCAGGGGGCCTCACCCCTCCACTTT	CATSRAQGASPLHF
TRBV19	TRBJ1-1	NA	NA	TGTGCCAGTAGAGACAGAAACACTGAAGCTTTCTTT	CASRDRNTEAFF
TRBV2	TRBJ2-3	TRBD2	NA	TGTGCCAGCAGTCGGACTAGCGGGGGGGTCACAGATACGCAGTATTTT	CASSRTSGGVTDTQYF
TRBV28	TRBJ1-1	TRBD1	NA	TGTGCCAGCAGTCCCAACTCCAGGGGGCTGAACACTGAAGCTTTCTTT	CASSPNSRGLNTEAFF
TRBV18	TRBJ1-2	NA	NA	TGTGCCAGCTCACCTGGACGGACAGTAACAGGCTACACCTTC	CASSPGRTVTGYTF
TRBV9	TRBJ1-1	NA	NA	TGTGCCAGCAGCGTACTGCAGGAACTCACTGAAGCTTTCTTT	CASSVLQELTEAFF
TRBV2	TRBJ1-3	NA	many	TGTGCCAGCAGTGAGAGTCCGTCCTCAGGAAACACCATATATTTT	CASSESPSSGNTIYF
TRBV19	TRBJ1-1	NA	NA	TGTGCCAGTAGAGAGGTCCTGCCGAACACTGAAGCTTTCTTT	CASREVLPNTEAFF
TRBV6-5	TRBJ2-3	NA	NA	TGTGCCAGCAGCCGGGACACCCGGGGAGATACGCAGTATTTT	CASSRDTRGDTQYF
TRBV5-5	TRBJ2-7	TRBD2	few	TGTGCCAGCAGTTTGGGGAGGGGTGGGATCCACGAGCAGTACTTC	CASSLGRGGIHEQYF
TRBV5-8	TRBJ2-7	NA	few	TGTGCCAGCAGCTTAAGATCGGGGGTTCCCTACGAGCAGTACTTC	CASSLRSGVPYEQYF
TRBV19	TRBJ2-7	NA	NA	TGTGCCAGTAGTGTTCAAACAGGTTTTGAGCAGTACTTC	CASSVQTGFEQYF
TRBV29-1	TRBJ1-2	TRBD1	NA	TGCAGCGTTGTAGGGGGCGACTATGGCTACCCCTTC	CSVVGGDYGYPF
TRBV5-6	TRBJ2-7	TRBD2	once	TGTGCCAGCAGCAAAGCGGGGGAACACCGCGTTTCCGAGCAGTACTTC	CASSKAGEHRVSEQYF
TRBV5-1	TRBJ2-7	TRBD1	NA	TGCGCCAGCAGCCCGGGACAGGGGGCTTGGGACGAGCAGTACTTC	CASSPGQGAWDEQYF
TRBV27	TRBJ1-2	TRBD1	NA	TGTGCCAGCAGTTTAGACAGGGTTTCCTATGGCTACACCTTC	CASSLDRVSYGYTF
TRBV11-2	TRBJ2-1	NA	NA	TGTGCCAGCAGCTTAAATACTCTGCGGCAGGGGACCTACAATGAGCAGTTCTTC	CASSLNTLRQGTYNEQFF
TRBV2	TRBJ1-5	TRBD1	NA	TGTGCCAGCAGTGACGGTTGGGGACAGGGGGCGCTTAGCAATCGGCCCCAGCATTTT	CASSDGWGQGALSNRPQHF
TRBV4-2	TRBJ1-1	TRBD1	NA	TGTGCCAGCAGCCAGATGACAGGGGTGAACACTGAAGCTTTCTTT	CASSQMTGVNTEAFF
TRBV15	TRBJ2-7	NA	NA	TGTGCCACCAGCAGAGAGTTTAGCCTCGGACTTTCCTCCTACGAGCAGTACTTC	CATSREFSLGLSSYEQYF
TRBV4-3	TRBJ2-5	NA	NA	TGCGCCAGCAGCCAATTTGCTGGTCACCGGGGGACCCAGTACTTC	CASSQFAGHRGTQYF
TRBV30	TRBJ2-1	TRBD2	NA	TGTGCCTGGAGTGTTCCGACTAGCGGGGGCGAACGCCACAATGAGCAGTTCTTC	CAWSVPTSGGERHNEQFF
TRBV30	TRBJ1-4	NA	NA	TGTGCCTGGAGCACGGGGGGGGAAGGTGAAAAACTGTTTTTT	CAWSTGGEGEKLFF
TRBV29-1	TRBJ2-6	TRBD1	once	TGCAGCGTTTTCGGGACAGGGGGTATTAGCTCTGGGGCCAACGTCCTGACTTTC	CSVFGTGGISSGANVLTF
TRBV5-1	TRBJ2-2	TRBD2	NA	TGCGCCAGCAGCTTGTCCCCGGGGGGGCCCGCCGGGGAGCTGTTTTTT	CASSLSPGGPAGELFF
TRBV7-2	TRBJ1-6	NA	NA	TGTGCCAGCAGCTTTTATTCGAGTTCACCCCTCCACTTT	CASSFYSSSPLHF